Included here is one T cell receptor (beta chain) sequence, with context. In germline, CDR1 is SGHNT, CDR2 YYREEE (reference sequence). The CDR3 is 20 residues long. The junction had 16 bases not matched to a gene; V was cut back by 3 bases and J by 0 bases. The data were obtained in a study of blood T cell repertoires in COVID-19. The participants were between roughly 18 and 89 years old and came from some 23 US areas. Data came from immunoSEQ multiplex PCR; TCRdb stores just in-frame clones and leaves some out. In the table there are 300,000 to 400,000 clones, 90% of which are singletons. Sequencing input: PBMCs or T cells enriched from blood (not recorded which). This rearrangement joins TRBV5-4 to TRBJ2-1; TRBD2 matches 9 bases. This receptor was taken from a woman under 40 who had been exposed to COVID-19. The CDR3 nucleotides read TGTGCCAGCAGCTCCCCGGAAAACATAGCGGGGGCGAACTCCTACAATGAGCAGTTCTTC. Residues: CASSSPENIAGANSYNEQFF.